These 29 T cell receptor beta chains were sequenced from one sample in a study of sequential checkpoint blockade in melanoma. Treatment specified: randomized to nivolumab then ipilimumab (arm A) or the reverse (arm B). Sequencing was performed with immunoSEQ multiplex PCR; in TCRdb, only in-frame clones are kept and a portion is missing. The table has under 40,000 clones, around nine tenths seen once. The sequencing here drew on CD8+ T cells sorted from blood (inferred from file names), taken from a patient given nivolumab and ipilimumab in sequence. These receptors came from a human donor with melanoma.

In regard to this clone: Other DNA sequences in this sample translate to the same CDR3. The chain links TRBV4-3 to TRBJ2-6; D is undetermined. This CDR3 has 16 amino acids. The V end lost 0 bases, the J end lost 0 bases, and 6 bases lay between the germline ends. Germline V gene data show CDR1 as LGHNA and CDR2 as YSLEER. CDR3 nucleotides: TGCGCCAGCAGCCAAGAGGGCCACTCTGGGGCCAACGTCCTGACTTTC. It encodes CASSQEGHSGANVLTF.

The chain carries TRBV6-5 and TRBJ2-1; 7 bases fit TRBD1. CDR3 length: 13 amino acids. The ends lost 5 bases at V and 7 bases at J; junction bases unmatched: 5. The germline V gene has CDR1 MNHEY and CDR2 SVGAGI. CDR3 in DNA: TGTGCCAGCAGTCCCGGGACAGATAATGAGCAGTTCTTC. Translation: CASSPGTDNEQFF.

The V and J genes are TRBV29-1 and TRBJ2-1, with 9 bases fitting TRBD2. The CDR3 spans 15 residues. Germline assignment: CDR1 SQVTM and CDR2 ANQGSEA. V shed 4 bases and J 0 bases; nucleotides not matched to a gene: 4. This CDR3 reads CSVAVAGVSYNEQFF. In nucleotides, the CDR3 is TGCAGCGTTGCGGTAGCGGGGGTCTCCTACAATGAGCAGTTCTTC.

This chain joins TRBV7-3 and TRBJ2-3; 13 nucleotides align to TRBD2. The V and J ends lost 4 bases and 4 bases, in that order; junction bases with no gene match: 8. The CDR3 runs to 17 residues. Germline V gene sequence: CDR1 SGHTA, CDR2 FQGTGA. The CDR3 nucleotides read TGTGCCAGCAGCTCATGGACTAGCGGGAGAAATCCAGATACGCAGTATTTT. Amino acid sequence: CASSSWTSGRNPDTQYF.

Here the CDR3 DNA reads TGTGCCACCCGGGACAGCCCCTACAATGAGCAGTTCTTC. This encodes CATRDSPYNEQFF. The V and J genes are TRBV19 and TRBJ2-1, with TRBD1 matching over 7 bases. The germline V gene has CDR1 LNHDA and CDR2 SQIVND (reference sequence). V shed 10 bases, J shed 2 bases, and the junction held 5 bases outside the gene matches. The CDR3 has 13 amino acids.

This chain links TRBV29-1 with TRBJ2-7; 9 bases are a match to TRBD2. V trimming: 7 bases; J trimming: 6 bases; junction bases outside the gene matches: 7. Germline-derived CDR1 and CDR2 are SQVTM and ANQGSEA. This CDR3 is 12 amino acids long. CDR3 residues: CSGVAGEREQYF. The CDR3 DNA reads as TGCAGCGGAGTAGCGGGAGAGCGCGAGCAGTACTTC.

The chain has TRBV7-9 and TRBJ1-4; TRBD1 matches at 9 bases. The CDR3 totals 15 residues. V lost 5 bases and J lost 8; bases outside the gene matches: 9. Germline lookup yields CDR1 SEHNR and CDR2 FQNEAQ (reference sequence). The CDR3 loop reads CASSPPGQGREKLFF. The CDR3 DNA reads TGTGCCAGCAGCCCACCGGGACAGGGTCGAGAAAAACTGTTTTTT.

The count of this clone is one. The rearrangement links TRBV27 to TRBJ2-7, with D maybe TRBD1 (5 bases). Germline-derived CDR1 and CDR2 are MNHEY and SMNVEV (reference sequence). V was clipped by 5 bases and J by 2 bases, with 16 bases between them. This CDR3 region has 15 residues. The CDR3 region has the DNA TGTGCCAGCAGTCGGGCGGACACCCAGCCCTACGAGCAGTACTTC. Its protein product is CASSRADTQPYEQYF.

The chain links TRBV7-8 to TRBJ1-1; 10 bases match TRBD1. The CDR3 length is 19 residues. The V gene end was trimmed by 4 bases and the J gene end by 1 base; junction bases not matched to a gene: 15. The germline V gene has CDR1 SGHVS and CDR2 FQNEAQ. CDR3 DNA: TGTGCCAGCAGCTCGATACCGGGACAGGGGTATTTCGGGAACACTGAAGCTTTCTTT. Protein product: CASSSIPGQGYFGNTEAFF.

The chain carries TRBV19 and TRBJ2-5, with D hard to call. The V gene lost 1 base and the J gene lost 2 bases, with 8 bases spanning the gap. Germline CDR1 LNHDA, CDR2 SQIVND (reference sequence). The CDR3 runs 14 residues. CDR3 nucleotide sequence: TGTGCCAGTAGTATAGTCGGAGAACAAGAGACCCAGTACTTC. This translates into CASSIVGEQETQYF.

J is TRBJ1-5 and V is TRBV19, with a tentative D call TRBD1 (5 bases). Germline V gene data show CDR1 as LNHDA and CDR2 as SQIVND (reference sequence). Trimming left V 2 bases short and J 7 bases short, with 18 bases between. The CDR3 contains 16 residues. CDR3 protein: CASSIWGRADRQPQHF. The DNA of the CDR3 is TGTGCCAGTAGTATATGGGGCAGGGCTGACCGGCAGCCCCAGCATTTT.

The chain combines TRBV10-2 with TRBJ2-1; 12 bases line up with TRBD2. Germline CDR1 WSHSY, CDR2 SAAADI. This CDR3 contains 15 residues. The ends lost 7 bases at V and 3 bases at J; junction bases unmatched: 4. CDR3: CASTTLAGGYNEQFF. The CDR3, as DNA: TGCGCCAGCACTACACTAGCGGGGGGCTACAATGAGCAGTTCTTC.

The chain joins TRBV19 to TRBJ2-7; TRBD2 aligns across 8 bases. Per germline, CDR1 LNHDA and CDR2 SQIVND (reference sequence). This CDR3 comprises 14 residues. With V trimmed by 4 bases and J by 4 bases, 6 bases remained unmatched. CDR3 bases: TGTGCCAGTAGTACCAGCGGGGGAGGATACGAGCAGTACTTC. Protein product: CASSTSGGGYEQYF.

This sequence joins TRBV27 and TRBJ2-1, with 10 bases matching TRBD2. CDR1 is MNHEY, CDR2 SMNVEV, per germline (reference sequence). The ends lost 6 bases at V and 2 bases at J; junction bases unmatched: 4. The CDR3 has 15 amino acids. The CDR3 nucleotides are TGTGCCAGCAGAAAAGCGGGAGGGCCCTACAATGAGCAGTTCTTC. The encoded protein is CASRKAGGPYNEQFF.

This chain links TRBV25-1 with TRBJ1-5; D might be TRBD1 (5 bases). Trimming stripped 4 bases from V and 5 bases from J, with 12 bases between. Germline-derived CDR1 and CDR2 are MGHDK and SYGVNS. CDR3 size: 14 residues. CDR3 nucleotides: TGTGCCAGCAGTGGACCAGGGAACGATCAGCCCCAGCATTTT. This codes for CASSGPGNDQPQHF.

The chain has TRBV11-3 and TRBJ1-2, with unresolved D. CDR1 and CDR2 from the germline V gene are SGHNT and YENEEA. The V gene lost 0 bases and the J gene lost 8 bases, with 10 bases spanning the gap. This CDR3 spans 13 amino acids. The CDR3 DNA follows: TGTGCCAGCAGCTTAGAATCCGGAGAGGGCTACACCTTC. This gives the protein CASSLESGEGYTF.

This chain links TRBV6-5 with TRBJ2-7, with 9 bases that match TRBD1. Per the germline V gene, CDR1 is MNHEY and CDR2 is SVGAGI. V gave up 6 bases and J gave up 1 base; unmatched junction bases: 4. The CDR3 has 14 amino acids. CDR3 bases: TGTGCCAGCAGCCTGGGACAGGGATCCTACGAGCAGTACTTC. This gives the protein CASSLGQGSYEQYF.

This chain uses TRBV9 with TRBJ1-5; D remains ambiguous. The CDR3 has 15 amino acids. V was trimmed by 3 bases and J by 2 bases, leaving 12 bases between them. Germline lookup yields CDR1 SGDLS and CDR2 YYNGEE. The chain's CDR3 is CASSEGGGRNQPQHF. CDR3 DNA: TGTGCCAGCAGCGAGGGAGGAGGGCGCAATCAGCCCCAGCATTTT.

J is TRBJ2-1 and V is TRBV19, with TRBD2 identical over 10 bases. Germline CDR1 LNHDA, CDR2 SQIVND (reference sequence). The CDR3 has 17 amino acids. V dropped 7 bases and J dropped 1; count of bases not matched to a gene: 10. The CDR3 loop is CASTLASGSRSYNEQFF. DNA for the CDR3: TGTGCCAGTACGCTTGCTAGCGGGAGTAGGTCCTACAATGAGCAGTTCTTC.

The chain uses TRBV2 and TRBJ1-3; the D is unclear. Germline V gene sequence: CDR1 SNHLY, CDR2 FYNNEI. Trimming removed 3 bases at V and 0 bases at J, with 6 bases between. This CDR3 has 14 residues. The CDR3 DNA reads as TGTGCCAGCAGTGACGGCGGCTCTGGAAACACCATATATTTT. Amino acid sequence: CASSDGGSGNTIYF.

The chain has TRBV27 and TRBJ2-4; 9 bases match TRBD1. Germline lookup yields CDR1 MNHEY and CDR2 SMNVEV (reference sequence). V shed 1 base, J shed 8 bases, and the junction held 3 bases outside the gene matches. The CDR3 consists of 14 residues. CDR3 sequence (DNA): TGTGCCAGCAGTTTATTGGGACAGGGCTACATTCAGTACTTC. It translates to CASSLLGQGYIQYF.

Written as DNA, the CDR3 is TGTGCCAGCAGTCCCCGGTCCGGGGAGCTGTTTTTT. This sequence encodes CASSPRSGELFF. The chain uses TRBV27 and TRBJ2-2; D remains ambiguous. Per germline, CDR1 MNHEY and CDR2 SMNVEV (reference sequence). This CDR3 contains 12 residues. V was clipped by 5 bases and J by 6 bases, with 7 bases between them.

This chain connects TRBV27 to TRBJ2-2; tentatively, D is TRBD2 (6 bases). Germline loops: CDR1 MNHEY, CDR2 SMNVEV (reference sequence). This CDR3 is 15 amino acids long. Trimming shortened V by 3 bases and J by 2 bases, and 10 bases separated the two germline ends. CDR3 coding DNA: TGTGCCAGCAGTTTGACTAGACCAAACACCGGGGAGCTGTTTTTT. The encoded protein is CASSLTRPNTGELFF.

The chain has TRBV27 and TRBJ2-5, with a weak D call TRBD2 (6 bases). CDR1 and CDR2 (germline): MNHEY, SMNVEV (reference sequence). With 4 bases removed from V and 2 bases from J, the gap between germline ends came to 11 bases. This CDR3 comprises 14 residues. This CDR3 reads CASSWTAGQETQYF. In DNA form, the CDR3 reads TGTGCCAGCAGTTGGACGGCGGGGCAAGAGACCCAGTACTTC.

This clone is categorized as medium-sized. The chain combines TRBV4-2 with TRBJ2-1; D call uncertain. The CDR3 length is 13 residues. Germline CDR1 reads LGHNA; CDR2 reads YNFKEQ. Trimming removed 0 bases at V and 8 bases at J, with 8 bases between. The CDR3 region has the DNA TGTGCCAGCAGCCAAGAACGGAGCGATGAGCAGTTCTTC. Protein: CASSQERSDEQFF.

The gene calls are TRBV28 and TRBJ2-7, with a weak D call TRBD2 (5 bases). The germline CDR1 and CDR2 sequences are MDHEN and SYDVKM. The ends were cut back, 7 bases at V and 7 bases at J, with 32 bases in the middle. The CDR3 contains 18 residues. The CDR3 bases are TGTGCCAGCATCGAGAACCCCTCCCTTTATCAAACTACGGGGGAGCAGTACTTC. Residues: CASIENPSLYQTTGEQYF.

The chain combines TRBV15 with TRBJ1-1; D unresolved. Germline assignment: CDR1 LNHNV and CDR2 YYDKDF (reference sequence). The CDR3 runs to 14 residues. Trimming removed 1 base at V and 4 bases at J, with 10 bases between. CDR3 region: CATSRVGSGTEAFF. CDR3 nucleotides: TGTGCCACCAGCAGAGTCGGGAGTGGCACTGAAGCTTTCTTT.

The gene calls are TRBV25-1 and TRBJ2-7; D is unclear. The CDR3 runs 12 residues. V lost 2 bases and J lost 3, with 5 bases in between. Germline V gene sequence: CDR1 MGHDK, CDR2 SYGVNS. The CDR3 spells CASSETHYEQYV. CDR3 DNA: TGTGCCAGCAGTGAAACGCACTACGAGCAGTACGTC.

The chain couples TRBV7-3 to TRBJ2-1; TRBD2 matches at 12 bases. Unmatched junction bases numbered 2, after V lost 4 bases and J lost 4 bases. The germline V gene encodes CDR1 SGHTA and CDR2 FQGTGA. The CDR3 has 15 residues. The CDR3 DNA sequence: TGTGCCAGCAGCTCTCTAGCGGGAGGGTACAATGAGCAGTTCTTC. This translates into CASSSLAGGYNEQFF.